This section outlines one T cell receptor (beta chain) sequence together with its context. The sample comes from a study of blood T cell repertoires in COVID-19. About the research overall: Sample material is recorded as cDNA or gDNA derived from T cells, B-cell-depleted T cells, or PBMCs.

The germline V gene encodes CDR1 MDHEN and CDR2 SYDVKM. V was cut by 2 bases and J by 2 bases, with 10 bases left in between. CDR3 size: 14 residues. In the original workflow: Amplified reference gene primers provided the basis for estimating nucleated cell counts. Using immunoSEQ multiplex PCR, the repertoire was profiled, and TCRdb retains in-frame clones only, with some absent. V and J calls and clone size are given by that table; D and trimming were obtained from the DNA. The data show a few hundred thousand clones, with 81% seen just once and under 1.2% held by the top ten. Input material: peripheral blood. The chain uses TRBV28 and TRBJ2-7; TRBD1 might be the D (5 bases). The sequence was collected from a human donor with acute or convalescent COVID-19. The donor label of this sample is uncertain. CDR3 DNA sequence: TGTGCCAGCAGTTTACAGGGTTCGGCCTACGAGCAGTACTTC. Its protein product is CASSLQGSAYEQYF. The variable domain in full, with the rest retrieved from reference TRBV28 and TRBJ2-7, is DVKVTQSSRYLVKRTGEKVFLECVQDMDHENMFWYRQDPGLGLRLIYFSYDVKMKEKGDIPEGYSVSREKKERFSLILESASTNQTSMYLCASSLQGSAYEQYFGPGTRLTVT.